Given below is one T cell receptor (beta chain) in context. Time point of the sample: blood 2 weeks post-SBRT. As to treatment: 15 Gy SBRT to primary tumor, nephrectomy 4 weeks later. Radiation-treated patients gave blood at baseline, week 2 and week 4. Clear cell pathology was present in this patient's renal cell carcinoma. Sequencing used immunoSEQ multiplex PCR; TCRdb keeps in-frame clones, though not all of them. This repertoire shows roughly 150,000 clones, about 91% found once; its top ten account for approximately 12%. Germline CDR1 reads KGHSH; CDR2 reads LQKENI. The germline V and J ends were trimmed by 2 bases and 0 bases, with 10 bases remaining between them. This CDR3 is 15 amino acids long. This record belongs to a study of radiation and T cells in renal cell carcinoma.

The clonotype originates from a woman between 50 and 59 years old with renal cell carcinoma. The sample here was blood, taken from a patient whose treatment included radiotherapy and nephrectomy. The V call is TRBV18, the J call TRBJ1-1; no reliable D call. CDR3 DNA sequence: TGTGCCAGCTCACCATTCGGCCCGGTGAACACTGAAGCTTTCTTT. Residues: CASSPFGPVNTEAFF. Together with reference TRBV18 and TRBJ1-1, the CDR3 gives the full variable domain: NAGVMQNPRHLVRRRGQEARLRCSPMKGHSHVYWYRQLPEEGLKFMVYLQKENIIDESGMPKERFSAEFPKEGPSILRIQQVVRGDSAAYFCASSPFGPVNTEAFFGQGTRLTVV.